The following is a T cell receptor beta chain sequence with its context. Generated by immunoSEQ multiplex PCR, the TCRdb table keeps only in-frame clones and is missing some. The sample records 45,000 or so clones, 88% being singletons. The entry originates in a study of radiotherapy plus CTLA-4 blockade in lung cancer. Unmatched junction bases numbered 8, after V lost 6 bases and J lost 5 bases. The V gene's germline CDR1 is MNHEY and CDR2 SVGAGI. The CDR3 is 15 residues long. This clonotype was sampled from a human donor with non-small cell lung cancer whose response to radiotherapy plus ipilimumab could not be evaluated. Source: peripheral blood, taken from a patient treated with radiotherapy plus ipilimumab. The chain is built from TRBV6-5 and TRBJ2-1; 9 positions match TRBD2. CDR3 DNA sequence: TGTGCCAGCAGCCTCTGGCGGGAGGGAAACAATGAGCAGTTCTTC. This codes for CASSLWREGNNEQFF.